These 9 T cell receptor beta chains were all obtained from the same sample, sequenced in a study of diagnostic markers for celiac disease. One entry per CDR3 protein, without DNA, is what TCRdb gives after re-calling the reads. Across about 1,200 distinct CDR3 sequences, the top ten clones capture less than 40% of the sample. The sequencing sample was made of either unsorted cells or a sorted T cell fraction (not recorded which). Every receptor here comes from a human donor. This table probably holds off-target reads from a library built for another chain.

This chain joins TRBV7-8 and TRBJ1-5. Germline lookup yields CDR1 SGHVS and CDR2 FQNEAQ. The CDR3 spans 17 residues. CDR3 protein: CASSLKGISYSNQPQHF.

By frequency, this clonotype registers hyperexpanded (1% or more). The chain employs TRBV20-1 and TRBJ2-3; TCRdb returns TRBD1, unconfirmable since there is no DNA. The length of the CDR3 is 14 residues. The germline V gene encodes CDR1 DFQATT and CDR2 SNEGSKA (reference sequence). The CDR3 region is CSAAPGFNTDTQYF.

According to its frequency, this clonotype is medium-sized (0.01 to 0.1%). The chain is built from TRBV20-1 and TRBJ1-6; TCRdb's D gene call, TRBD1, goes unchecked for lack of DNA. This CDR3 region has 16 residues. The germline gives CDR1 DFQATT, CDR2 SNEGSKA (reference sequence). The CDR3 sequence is CSARDRGGAYNSPLHF.

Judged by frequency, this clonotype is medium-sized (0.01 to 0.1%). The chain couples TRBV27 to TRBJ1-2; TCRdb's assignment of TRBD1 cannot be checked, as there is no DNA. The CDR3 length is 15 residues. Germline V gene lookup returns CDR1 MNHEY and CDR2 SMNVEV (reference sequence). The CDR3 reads CASRLQGAGGEGYTF.

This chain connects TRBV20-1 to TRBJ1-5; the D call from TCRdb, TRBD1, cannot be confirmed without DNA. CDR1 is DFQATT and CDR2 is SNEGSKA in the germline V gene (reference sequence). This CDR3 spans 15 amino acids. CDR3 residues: CSARVSGRGNQPQHF.

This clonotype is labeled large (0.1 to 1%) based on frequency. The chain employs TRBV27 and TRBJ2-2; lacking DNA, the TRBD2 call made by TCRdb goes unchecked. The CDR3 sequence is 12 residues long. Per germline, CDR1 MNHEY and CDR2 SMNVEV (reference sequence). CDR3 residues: CASSFPLGELFF.

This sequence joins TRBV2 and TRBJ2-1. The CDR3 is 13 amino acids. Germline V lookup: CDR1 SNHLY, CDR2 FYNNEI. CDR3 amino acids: CASSEDGYNEQFF.

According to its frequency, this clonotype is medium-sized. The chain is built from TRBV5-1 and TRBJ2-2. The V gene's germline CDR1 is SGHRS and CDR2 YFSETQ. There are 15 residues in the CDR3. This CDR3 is CASSLEPGHTGELFF.

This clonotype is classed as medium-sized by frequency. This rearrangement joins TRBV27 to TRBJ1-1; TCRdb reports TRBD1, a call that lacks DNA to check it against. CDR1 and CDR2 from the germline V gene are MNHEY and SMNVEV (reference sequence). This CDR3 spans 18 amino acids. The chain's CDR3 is CASSQTLLSRGRDTEAFF.